This T cell receptor (beta chain) was captured in a study of Tregs in tolerant kidney transplant recipients. Points from the study as a whole: Tolerant patients' donor-specific Tregs expanded beyond overall Tregs, suggesting antigen-driven growth.

Comment on this clone: Antigen specificity is unknown.

CDR3 length equals 12 residues. Trimming took 0 bases from V and 6 from J, leaving 6 bases between them. The germline gives CDR1 SGDLS, CDR2 YYNGEE. Clones were sequenced by immunoSEQ multiplex PCR, and TCRdb holds only the in-frame ones, with some missing. The sample records 50,000 to 75,000 clones, around 98% being singletons. The chain has TRBV9 and TRBJ1-2; maybe TRBD1 (5 bases). This TCR was recovered from a human donor who received a combined kidney and bone marrow transplant. Sequenced material: Tregs from blood, taken before the transplant. The CDR3 nucleotides are TGTGCCAGCAGCGTAGTCAGGGATGGCTACACCTTC. It translates to CASSVVRDGYTF.